This T cell receptor (beta chain) was documented in a study of cytomegalovirus exposure and HLA in healthy donors. The CDR3 is 13 residues long. Trimming removed 6 bases from V and 4 bases from J; junction bases left unmatched: 2. In germline, CDR1 is MRHNA, CDR2 SNTAGT. Study-wide results and limits: By a later analysis, the bulk of CMV-associated TCR beta chains appeared HLA-restricted. A cluster of highly shared sequence variants was likely a sequencing artifact.

Regarding this clone: Its antigen is not identified.

Both 60 Vbeta primers and 13 Jbeta primers went into the PCR. Measured with immunoSEQ multiplex PCR; TCRdb has only the in-frame clones, and not every one. The profile covers approximately 100,000 clones, with approximately 80% appearing a single time and 4.1% taken by the ten largest. Source material: PBMCs. The sequence was collected from a woman between 35 and 50 years old in good health and CMV-seropositive. J is TRBJ2-1 and V is TRBV6-4; 8 positions agree with TRBD1. The CDR3 spells CASSRDRYNEQFF. As DNA, the CDR3 is TGTGCCAGCAGCCGGGACAGGTACAATGAGCAGTTCTTC.